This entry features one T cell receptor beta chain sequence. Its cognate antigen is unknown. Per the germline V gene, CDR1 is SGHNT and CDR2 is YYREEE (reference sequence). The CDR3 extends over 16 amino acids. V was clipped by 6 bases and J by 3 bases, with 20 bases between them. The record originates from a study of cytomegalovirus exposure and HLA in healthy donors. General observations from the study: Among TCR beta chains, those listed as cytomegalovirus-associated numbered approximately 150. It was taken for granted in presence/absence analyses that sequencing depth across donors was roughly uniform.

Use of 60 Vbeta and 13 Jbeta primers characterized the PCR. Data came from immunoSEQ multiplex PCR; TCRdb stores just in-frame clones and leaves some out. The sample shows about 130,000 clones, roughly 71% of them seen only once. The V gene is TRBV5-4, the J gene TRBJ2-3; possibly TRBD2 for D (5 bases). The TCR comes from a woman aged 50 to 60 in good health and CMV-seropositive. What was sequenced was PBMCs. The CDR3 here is CASNPGRGVITDTQYF. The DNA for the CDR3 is TGTGCCAGCAACCCAGGTCGGGGAGTGATAACAGATACGCAGTATTTT.